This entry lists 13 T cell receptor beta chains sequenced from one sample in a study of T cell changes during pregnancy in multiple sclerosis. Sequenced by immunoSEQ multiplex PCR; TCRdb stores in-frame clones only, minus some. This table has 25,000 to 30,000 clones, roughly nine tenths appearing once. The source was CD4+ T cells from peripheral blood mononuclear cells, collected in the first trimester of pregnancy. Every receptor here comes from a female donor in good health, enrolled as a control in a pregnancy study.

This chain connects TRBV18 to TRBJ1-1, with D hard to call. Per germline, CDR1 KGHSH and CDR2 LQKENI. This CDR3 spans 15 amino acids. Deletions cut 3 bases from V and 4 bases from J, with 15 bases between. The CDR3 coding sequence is TGTGCCAGCTCACCGAACGCCCCGGGATCCACTGAAGCTTTCTTT. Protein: CASSPNAPGSTEAFF. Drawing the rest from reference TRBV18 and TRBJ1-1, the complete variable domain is NAGVMQNPRHLVRRRGQEARLRCSPMKGHSHVYWYRQLPEEGLKFMVYLQKENIIDESGMPKERFSAEFPKEGPSILRIQQVVRGDSAAYFCASSPNAPGSTEAFFGQGTRLTVV.

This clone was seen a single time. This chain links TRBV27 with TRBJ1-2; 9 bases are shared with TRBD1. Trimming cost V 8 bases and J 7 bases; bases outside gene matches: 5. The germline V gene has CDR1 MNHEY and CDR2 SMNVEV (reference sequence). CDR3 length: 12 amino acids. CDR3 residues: CASGTGLRGYTF. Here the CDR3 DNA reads TGTGCCAGCGGGACAGGGTTACGTGGCTACACCTTC.

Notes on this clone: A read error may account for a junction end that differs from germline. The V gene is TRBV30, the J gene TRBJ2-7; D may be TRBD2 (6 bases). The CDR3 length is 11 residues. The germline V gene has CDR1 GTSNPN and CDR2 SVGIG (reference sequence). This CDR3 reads CAWTTGGDLFF. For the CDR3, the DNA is TGTGCCTGGACCACCGGGGGTGACTTGTTCTTC.

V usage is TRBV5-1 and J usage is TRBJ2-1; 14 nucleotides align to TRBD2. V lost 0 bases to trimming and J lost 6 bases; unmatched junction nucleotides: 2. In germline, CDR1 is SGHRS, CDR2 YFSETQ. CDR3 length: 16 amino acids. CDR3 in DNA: TGCGCCAGCAGCTTGGGACTAGCGGGAGGGCCCAATGAGCAGTTCTTC. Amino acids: CASSLGLAGGPNEQFF.

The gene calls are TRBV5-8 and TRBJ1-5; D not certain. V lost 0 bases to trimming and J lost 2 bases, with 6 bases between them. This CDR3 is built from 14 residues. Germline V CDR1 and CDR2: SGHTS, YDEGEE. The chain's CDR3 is CASSLAVGNQPQHF. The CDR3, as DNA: TGTGCCAGCAGCTTGGCGGTGGGCAATCAGCCCCAGCATTTT. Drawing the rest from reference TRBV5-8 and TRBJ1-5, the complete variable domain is EAGVTQSPTHLIKTRGQQATLRCSPISGHTSVYWYQQALGLGLQFLLWYDEGEERNRGNFPPRFSGRQFPNYSSELNVNALELEDSALYLCASSLAVGNQPQHFGDGTRLSIL.

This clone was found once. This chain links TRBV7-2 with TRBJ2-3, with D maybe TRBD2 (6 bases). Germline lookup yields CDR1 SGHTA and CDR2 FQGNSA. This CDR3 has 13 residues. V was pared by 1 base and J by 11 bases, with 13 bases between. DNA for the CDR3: TGTGCCAGCAGCTTAGTAGGAGGGGTAAGGCAGTATTTT. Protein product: CASSLVGGVRQYF.

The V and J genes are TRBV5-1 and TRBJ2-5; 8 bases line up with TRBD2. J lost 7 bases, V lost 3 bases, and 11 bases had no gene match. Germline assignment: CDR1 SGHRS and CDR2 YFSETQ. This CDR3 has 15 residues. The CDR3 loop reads CASSSTAGAWGTQYF. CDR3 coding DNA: TGCGCCAGCAGCTCGACAGCGGGAGCGTGGGGGACCCAGTACTTC.

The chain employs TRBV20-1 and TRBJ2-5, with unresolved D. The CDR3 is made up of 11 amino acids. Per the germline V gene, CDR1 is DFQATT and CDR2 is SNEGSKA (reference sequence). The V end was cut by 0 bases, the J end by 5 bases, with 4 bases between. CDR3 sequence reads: CSARDGETQYF. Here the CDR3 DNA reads TGCAGTGCTAGAGACGGGGAGACCCAGTACTTC.

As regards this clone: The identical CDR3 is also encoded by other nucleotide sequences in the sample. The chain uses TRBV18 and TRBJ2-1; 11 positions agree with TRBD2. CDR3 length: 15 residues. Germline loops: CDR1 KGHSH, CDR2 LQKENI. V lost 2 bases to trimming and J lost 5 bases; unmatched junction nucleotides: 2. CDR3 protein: CASSPGSGRDNEQFF. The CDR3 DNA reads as TGTGCCAGCTCACCAGGTAGCGGGAGGGACAATGAGCAGTTCTTC.

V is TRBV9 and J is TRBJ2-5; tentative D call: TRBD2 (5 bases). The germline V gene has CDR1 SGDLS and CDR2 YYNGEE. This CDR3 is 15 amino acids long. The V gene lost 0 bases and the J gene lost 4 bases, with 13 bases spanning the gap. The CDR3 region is CASSVVGEPAETQYF. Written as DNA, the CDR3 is TGTGCCAGCAGCGTAGTCGGGGAGCCAGCAGAGACCCAGTACTTC.

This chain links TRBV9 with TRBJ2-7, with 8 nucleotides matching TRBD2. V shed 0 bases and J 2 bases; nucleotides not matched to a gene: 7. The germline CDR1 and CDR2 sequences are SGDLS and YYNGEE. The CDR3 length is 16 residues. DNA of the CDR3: TGTGCCAGCAGCGTAGGGCCTAGCGGGTCGACCTACGAGCAGTACTTC. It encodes CASSVGPSGSTYEQYF.

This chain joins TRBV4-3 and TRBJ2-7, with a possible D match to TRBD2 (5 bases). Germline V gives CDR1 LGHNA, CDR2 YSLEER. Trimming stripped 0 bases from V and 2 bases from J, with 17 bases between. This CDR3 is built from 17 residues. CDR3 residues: CASSQERSGRRAYEQYF. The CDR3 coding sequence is TGCGCCAGCAGCCAAGAACGTTCAGGACGGCGGGCCTACGAGCAGTACTTC.

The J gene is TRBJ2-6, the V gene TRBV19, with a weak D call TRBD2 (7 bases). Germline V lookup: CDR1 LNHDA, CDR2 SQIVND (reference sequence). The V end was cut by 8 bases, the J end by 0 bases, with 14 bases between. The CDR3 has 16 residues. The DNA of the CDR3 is TGTGCCAGTGGAAGAGGGGGGGTCTCTGGGGCCAACGTCCTGACTTTC. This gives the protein CASGRGGVSGANVLTF.